The clone carrying this T cell receptor (beta chain) was picked up many times. Antigen: not known. V was pared by 6 bases and J by 14 bases, with 17 bases between. The CDR3 runs 12 residues. The sample comes from a study of CD8 T cells in ankylosing spondylitis. Findings and caveats of the study: A motif in TCR beta, a set of under ten highly homologous variants, appeared characteristic of ankylosing spondylitis blood.

From the 5' RACE reads, TCRdb called clonotypes with MiXCR, one entry per CDR3 protein. The sample includes around 130,000 distinct CDR3 sequences, approximately 17% of them seen just once. This chain joins TRBV12-3 or TRBV12-4 and TRBJ2-1; a weak D match, TRBD2 (6 bases). The sequenced material came from blood, either unsorted or a sorted T cell fraction (not recorded which). The source is a male donor with ankylosing spondylitis. The CDR3 protein is CASSPGGPVKFF. The CDR3 DNA follows: TGTGCCAGCAGCCCCGGAGGGCCGGTTAAGTTCTTC.